This entry lists 11 T cell receptor beta chains sequenced from one sample in a study of cytomegalovirus exposure and HLA in healthy donors. Researchers ran the PCR with 60 Vbeta and 13 Jbeta primers. Produced via immunoSEQ multiplex PCR; TCRdb's table is partial and in-frame only. This sample lists about 200,000 clones; its ten largest clones have about 1%. What was sequenced was PBMCs. The source of these receptors is a woman aged 30 to 39 in good health and CMV-seropositive.

The chain recombines TRBV14 with TRBJ2-7; D may be TRBD2 (6 bases). This CDR3 spans 17 amino acids. Germline CDR1 and CDR2: SGHDN and FVKESK. Trimming shortened V by 4 bases and J by 0 bases, and 19 bases separated the two germline ends. CDR3 protein: CASSPLRGGALSYEQYF. CDR3 in DNA: TGTGCCAGCAGCCCCCTTCGAGGAGGGGCACTCTCCTACGAGCAGTACTTC. Supplemented by reference TRBV14 and TRBJ2-7, the full variable domain reads EAGVTQFPSHSVIEKGQTVTLRCDPISGHDNLYWYRRVMGKEIKFLLHFVKESKQDESGMPNNRFLAERTGGTYSTLKVQPAELEDSGVYFCASSPLRGGALSYEQYFGPGTRLTVT.

The chain joins TRBV6-1 to TRBJ1-5, with D unresolved. Germline loops: CDR1 MNHNS, CDR2 SASEGT. V shed 1 base and J shed 6 bases, with 16 bases lying between them. This CDR3 has 16 amino acids. The CDR3 here is CASSEGIFGRAQPQHF. CDR3 DNA sequence: TGTGCCAGCAGTGAAGGGATTTTTGGGAGGGCTCAGCCCCAGCATTTT.

This sequence joins TRBV4-1 and TRBJ1-2; no reliable D call. Germline-derived CDR1 and CDR2 are MGHRA and YSYEKL. The CDR3 has 14 amino acids. Trimming shortened V by 2 bases and J by 6 bases, and 13 bases separated the two germline ends. The CDR3 DNA reads as TGCGCCAGCAGCCAATCGGGTGTGTCCCATGGCTACACCTTC. It encodes CASSQSGVSHGYTF.

The J gene is TRBJ2-3, the V gene TRBV4-3; 11 bases are a match to TRBD2. J gave up 5 bases and V 0 bases, and 7 bases lay outside the gene matches. From germline, CDR1 is LGHNA and CDR2 YSLEER. The CDR3 covers 17 residues. The CDR3 DNA is TGCGCCAGCAGCCAAGATCTTGGACTAGCGGGTGGAGATACGCAGTATTTT. It codes for CASSQDLGLAGGDTQYF.

The rearrangement joins TRBV28 to TRBJ1-6, with D possibly matching TRBD1 (6 bases). The V gene's germline CDR1 is MDHEN and CDR2 SYDVKM. This CDR3 has 15 amino acids. Trimming took off 8 bases at V and 7 bases at J, with 18 bases between the two ends. CDR3 sequence: CASGSWGRRNSPLHF. In nucleotides, the CDR3 is TGTGCCAGCGGTTCGTGGGGGCGTCGGAATTCACCCCTCCACTTT.

The V and J genes are TRBV5-6 and TRBJ1-2, with 9 bases that match TRBD1. Germline V CDR1 and CDR2: SGHDT, YYEEEE. The ends lost 0 bases at V and 8 bases at J; junction bases unmatched: 8. The CDR3 sequence is 15 residues long. CDR3 sequence: CASSLVGTGPGGYTF. CDR3 nucleotides: TGTGCCAGCAGCTTGGTGGGGACAGGGCCGGGCGGCTACACCTTC.

V gene TRBV19 combines with J gene TRBJ1-4; tentative D call: TRBD1 (6 bases). CDR1 is LNHDA and CDR2 is SQIVND in the germline V gene (reference sequence). This CDR3 has 15 amino acids. Trimming stripped 6 bases from V and 2 bases from J, with 13 bases between. The CDR3 here is CASRQQGLTNEKLFF. The CDR3 DNA reads TGTGCCAGTAGGCAACAGGGTTTGACTAATGAAAAACTGTTTTTT.

The V and J genes are TRBV5-1 and TRBJ2-1; TRBD2 matches at 8 bases. Germline CDR1 SGHRS, CDR2 YFSETQ. Trimming took 2 bases from V and 8 from J; bases not matched to a gene: 6. The CDR3 runs to 14 residues. The CDR3 DNA reads TGCGCCAGCAGCTTAGCGGGAGTGGGCGATGAGCAGTTCTTC. Translating it yields CASSLAGVGDEQFF.

Regarding this clone: One end of the junction does not line up with germline, which may come from a read error. The J gene is TRBJ2-2, the V gene TRBV4-3, with D perhaps TRBD2 (5 bases). Germline CDR1 LGHNA, CDR2 YSLEER. This CDR3 spans 17 amino acids. CDR3 residues: CASSQAGRALNAGELFF. The CDR3 bases are TGCGCCAGCAGCCAAGCTGGGCGGGCCTTGAACGCCGGGGAGCTGTTTTTT.

V usage is TRBV6-1 and J usage is TRBJ2-7, with TRBD1 matching 9 bases. The CDR3 totals 14 residues. J was trimmed by 2 bases and V by 6 bases; bases with no gene match: 5. Germline assignment: CDR1 MNHNS and CDR2 SASEGT. CDR3 residues: CASRVDRGTYEQYF. In nucleotides, the CDR3 is TGTGCCAGCAGGGTTGACAGGGGGACCTACGAGCAGTACTTC.

This chain links TRBV27 with TRBJ2-5; weak D call: TRBD1 (5 bases). The CDR3 consists of 14 residues. The ends were cut back, 5 bases at V and 5 bases at J, with 15 bases in the middle. Germline values: CDR1 MNHEY, CDR2 SMNVEV (reference sequence). CDR3 coding DNA: TGTGCCAGCAGTCGTTCAGGGTCGTTGGAGACCCAGTACTTC. It is translated as CASSRSGSLETQYF.